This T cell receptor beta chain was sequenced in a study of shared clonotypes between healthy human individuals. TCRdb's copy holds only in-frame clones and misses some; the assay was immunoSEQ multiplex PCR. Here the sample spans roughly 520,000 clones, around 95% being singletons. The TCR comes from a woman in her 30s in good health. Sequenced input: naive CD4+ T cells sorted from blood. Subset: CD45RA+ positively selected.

The DNA for the CDR3 is TGTGCCAGCAGAATAGGGAGCTTTTACTCTGGAAACACCATATATTTT. It yields the protein CASRIGSFYSGNTIYF. The chain is built from TRBV27 and TRBJ1-3; D gene ambiguous. Germline V gene lookup returns CDR1 MNHEY and CDR2 SMNVEV (reference sequence). Trimming pared 6 bases from V and 0 bases from J, leaving 15 bases between. This CDR3 comprises 16 residues.